This T cell receptor beta chain appears in the sequencing data of a study of T cell repertoires in cytomegalovirus infection (dated by TCRdb to about 2019). The study in broad terms: Peptide stimulations targeted recently identified HLA-C-restricted CMV epitopes, whose presentation resists viral immunomodulation, together with well-studied HLA-B-restricted epitopes. Donor HLA type was relevant to the analysis, because carriage of CMV infection together with the matching HLA type was indicated by public TCR beta signatures.

What the work shows at the level of the full study, not this receptor alone: The ex vivo response was dominated by HLA-C-restricted CMV-specific TCR beta clonotypes, and the single most frequent clonotype in two of eight donors was supplied by these HLA-C-restricted clonotypes. Carriers of CMV infection plus the relevant HLA type were discriminated by the cumulative frequency of public TCR beta family members in the study cohort and in an independent roughly 400-donor cohort.

To note about this clonotype: What antigen it recognizes has not been identified. No qualities accompany the bases; no much larger clone lies one base away.

Taken from the germline V gene, the CDR1 and CDR2 loops are MGHRA and YSYEKL. The CDR3 contains 16 residues, cysteine and phenylalanine counted. The retained sequence is limited to the CDR3, 48 bases, with the frame set at the first base. The germline ends are 14 bases apart after V is trimmed by 0 bases and J by 3 bases. The sample's treatment or condition, from its label and the paper: in vitro stimulation with specific CMV peptide epitopes to enrich CMV-specific T cells. Data came from an Illumina HiSeq 1500. The raw public reads went through TCRdb reprocessing: fastp at Q25, MiXCR clone calling, in-frame beta chains kept. Rows matching on CDR3 protein sequence are summarized as one entry with the most common DNA and genes. In all, the sample holds about 770,000 distinct CDR3 sequences, and about 27% of those were seen once. Together, the top ten hold 10% to 15% of the sample.

This TCR was sampled from a human donor in good health (CMV status not recorded). Some clones in this sample may be carry-over from other donors' samples. The specimen comprised cultured CD8+ T cells from PBMCs, sampled from culture after CMV antigen stimulation. Recombination connected TRBV4-1 to TRBJ1-1, with the identity of the D gene unclear. The DNA sequence is as follows: TGCGCCAGCAGCCAAGAGTCAAATTTTGGGGACACTGAAGCTTTCTTT. Its translation is CASSQESNFGDTEAFF.